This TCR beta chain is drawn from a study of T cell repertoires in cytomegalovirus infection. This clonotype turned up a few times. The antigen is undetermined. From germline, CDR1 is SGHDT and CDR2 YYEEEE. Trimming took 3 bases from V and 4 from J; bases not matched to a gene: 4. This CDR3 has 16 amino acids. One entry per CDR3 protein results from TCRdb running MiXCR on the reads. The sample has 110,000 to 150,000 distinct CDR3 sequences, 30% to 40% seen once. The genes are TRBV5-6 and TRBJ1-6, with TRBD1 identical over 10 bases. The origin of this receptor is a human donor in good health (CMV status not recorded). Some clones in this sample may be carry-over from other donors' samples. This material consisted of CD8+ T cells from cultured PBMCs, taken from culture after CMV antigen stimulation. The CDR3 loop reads CASSSTGGWYNSPLHF. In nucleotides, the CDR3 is TGTGCCAGCAGCTCGACAGGGGGCTGGTATAATTCACCCCTCCACTTT.